This TCR beta chain comes out of a study of blood T cell repertoires in COVID-19. Study-wide context: Acute and convalescent COVID-19 samples came from the United States, Italy and Spain. Sources were T cells, B-cell-depleted T cells, or PBMCs; the material itself was cDNA or gDNA.

Authors' analysis steps: The assay estimated nucleated cells by amplifying reference gene primers. TCRdb's table, derived via immunoSEQ multiplex PCR, lists solely in-frame clones and lacks some. V, J and clone size reflect that table, while D and trimming were determined from the DNA. The repertoire includes 90,000 to 120,000 clones, about four fifths of them detected once, and approximately 4% sits in the top ten. V shed 6 bases and J 6 bases; nucleotides not matched to a gene: 8. The CDR3 has 14 amino acids. Germline CDR1 reads SEHNR; CDR2 reads FQNEAQ (reference sequence). The chain joins TRBV7-9 to TRBJ1-1, with TRBD1 identical over 9 bases. The clonotype originates from a woman aged 70-85 years with acute or convalescent COVID-19. Material: peripheral blood. CDR3 nucleotide sequence: TGTGCCAGCAGTTGGACAGGGGCGGGATCTGAAGCTTTCTTT. Amino acids: CASSWTGAGSEAFF.